The 8 T cell receptor beta chains below come from one sample, sequenced in a study of cytomegalovirus exposure and HLA in healthy donors. The study ran its PCR with 60 Vbeta and 13 Jbeta primers. The method was immunoSEQ multiplex PCR; TCRdb's version includes in-frame clones alone and lacks a portion of them. This repertoire shows fewer than 140,000 clones, roughly 80% found once; its top ten account for about 2.3%. Sequencing input: PBMCs. The receptor set was obtained from a man aged 35 to 55 in good health and CMV-seronegative.

This sequence joins TRBV4-2 and TRBJ2-1; D is unresolved. CDR1 is LGHNA, CDR2 YNFKEQ, per germline. The CDR3 loop spans 15 amino acids. V was cut by 0 bases and J by 4 bases, with 10 bases left in between. CDR3 sequence reads: CASSQELRSYNEQFF. The CDR3 DNA sequence: TGTGCCAGCAGCCAAGAGTTACGGTCTTACAATGAGCAGTTCTTC.

This clone was recorded once. V usage is TRBV18 and J usage is TRBJ2-7, with D possibly being TRBD1 (5 bases). The germline V gene has CDR1 KGHSH and CDR2 LQKENI. The V and J ends lost 1 base and 5 bases respectively, with 12 bases between them. The CDR3 has 14 amino acids. CDR3 bases: TGTGCCAGCTCACCACAGGGGCAGGGCGACGAGCAGTACTTC. It codes for CASSPQGQGDEQYF.

The V and J genes are TRBV14 and TRBJ1-1; possibly TRBD1 for D (6 bases). The germline V gene has CDR1 SGHDN and CDR2 FVKESK. Trimming took off 4 bases at V and 0 bases at J, with 18 bases between the two ends. The CDR3 is made up of 17 amino acids. As DNA, the CDR3 is TGTGCCAGCAGCCGACTATCAGGGAGGGGGATGAACACTGAAGCTTTCTTT. Encoded protein: CASSRLSGRGMNTEAFF.

This chain uses TRBV6-4 with TRBJ2-1; D unclear. The V end lost 4 bases, the J end lost 4 bases, and 11 bases lay between the germline ends. The CDR3 length is 14 residues. Germline V gene lookup returns CDR1 MRHNA and CDR2 SNTAGT. CDR3 bases: TGTGCCAGCAGTGCCAGTCGCGGTTACAATGAGCAGTTCTTC. This translates into CASSASRGYNEQFF.

DNA of the CDR3: TGTGCCAGCAGTTTAAATTTTAATCAGCCCCAGCATTTT. Residues: CASSLNFNQPQHF. V and J are TRBV6-5 and TRBJ1-5; D is unclear. The CDR3 is 13 residues long. Germline assignment: CDR1 MNHEY and CDR2 SVGAGI. Trimming left V 4 bases short and J 4 bases short, with 8 bases between.

The chain recombines TRBV9 with TRBJ2-2, with TRBD2 identical over 9 bases. The CDR3 sequence is 17 residues long. V shed 1 base and J 4 bases; nucleotides not matched to a gene: 8. Germline V lookup: CDR1 SGDLS, CDR2 YYNGEE. CDR3 loop: CASSVTAGGITTGELFF. CDR3 coding DNA: TGTGCCAGCAGCGTAACAGCGGGGGGAATTACCACCGGGGAGCTGTTTTTT.

The chain uses TRBV6-4 and TRBJ1-1; TRBD1 matches at 7 bases. J lost 0 bases, V lost 4 bases, and 2 bases had no gene match. From germline, CDR1 is MRHNA and CDR2 SNTAGT. The CDR3 has 14 amino acids. Here the CDR3 DNA reads TGTGCCAGCAGTGCCGACAGGGTGAACACTGAAGCTTTCTTT. Translated: CASSADRVNTEAFF.

The chain carries TRBV2 and TRBJ2-4, with 8 nucleotides matching TRBD2. Germline lookup yields CDR1 SNHLY and CDR2 FYNNEI. V trimming: 2 bases; J trimming: 4 bases; junction bases outside the gene matches: 4. The CDR3 has 15 residues. The CDR3 DNA reads TGTGCCAGCAGTGAACCAGCGGGGGCTAAAAACATTCAGTACTTC. Translating gives CASSEPAGAKNIQYF.